What follows are 26 T cell receptor beta chains derived from one specimen sequenced in a study of CD8+ T cells in alopecia areata. Specified treatment: oral pan-JAK inhibitor, 5-10 mg twice daily. Isolated RNA was reverse transcribed into cDNA used as the sequencing template. The protocol was immunoSEQ multiplex PCR, while the TCRdb copy is restricted to in-frame clones and leaves out a portion. This table has about 200,000 clones, 50% to 70% appearing once. The sequencing here drew on CD4+ T cells sorted from blood, taken at week 4, from a patient treated with tofacitinib. The receptors were sampled from a human donor with alopecia areata.

This clone was detected only a few times. This chain uses TRBV29-1 with TRBJ2-3; 8 nucleotides match TRBD1. The germline V gene has CDR1 SQVTM and CDR2 ANQGSEA. The CDR3 sequence is 13 residues long. V shed 7 bases, J shed 2 bases, and the junction held 5 bases outside the gene matches. The CDR3 region is CSAQGAATDTQYF. The CDR3 DNA reads as TGCAGCGCCCAGGGGGCGGCCACAGATACGCAGTATTTT.

This clone showed up just a few times. The rearrangement links TRBV11-3 to TRBJ2-1; 14 positions agree with TRBD2. The germline gives CDR1 SGHNT, CDR2 YENEEA. This CDR3 is built from 15 residues. V trimming: 5 bases; J trimming: 7 bases; junction bases outside the gene matches: 4. DNA of the CDR3: TGTGCCAGCAGCCTGACTAGCGGGGGGGCTAATGAGCAGTTCTTC. Encoded protein: CASSLTSGGANEQFF.

This clone was counted a few times. The rearrangement joins TRBV2 to TRBJ1-1; TRBD1 might be the D (5 bases). Deletions cut 3 bases from V and 6 bases from J, with 14 bases between. The CDR3 runs 14 residues. Germline V lookup: CDR1 SNHLY, CDR2 FYNNEI. Here the CDR3 DNA reads TGTGCCAGCAGTGAGGGGACGATGAGGGCTGAAGCTTTCTTT. Translation: CASSEGTMRAEAFF.

V usage is TRBV29-1 and J usage is TRBJ2-3; 8 positions match TRBD2. The V gene end was trimmed by 6 bases and the J gene end by 2 bases; junction bases not matched to a gene: 10. CDR3 length: 15 residues. Germline V CDR1 and CDR2: SQVTM, ANQGSEA. The CDR3 region has the DNA TGCAGCGTCCAGGAAGGCGGGGGGCACACAGATACGCAGTATTTT. This translates into CSVQEGGGHTDTQYF.

The chain joins TRBV18 to TRBJ1-5, with 7 nucleotides matching TRBD1. With V trimmed by 3 bases and J by 7 bases, 6 bases remained unmatched. Germline values: CDR1 KGHSH, CDR2 LQKENI. The CDR3 extends over 14 amino acids. As DNA, the CDR3 is TGTGCCAGCTCACCCCAAGACAGGGCACAGCCCCAGCATTTT. Protein product: CASSPQDRAQPQHF. Full variable domain (missing parts from reference TRBV18 and TRBJ1-5): NAGVMQNPRHLVRRRGQEARLRCSPMKGHSHVYWYRQLPEEGLKFMVYLQKENIIDESGMPKERFSAEFPKEGPSILRIQQVVRGDSAAYFCASSPQDRAQPQHFGDGTRLSIL.

The V call is TRBV29-1, the J call TRBJ2-1; D possibly uses TRBD1 or TRBD2 (5 bases each). Looked up from germline, CDR1 is SQVTM and CDR2 is ANQGSEA. V was trimmed by 4 bases and J by 9 bases, leaving 13 bases between them. CDR3 length: 12 residues. The DNA for the CDR3 is TGCAGCGTTGGAGGGGCGCGTTTTGAGCAGTTCTTC. This gives the protein CSVGGARFEQFF.

This rearrangement joins TRBV15 to TRBJ1-1; a weak D match, TRBD1 (5 bases). This CDR3 spans 16 amino acids. Deletions cut 1 base from V and 4 bases from J, with 16 bases between. Germline-derived CDR1 and CDR2 are LNHNV and YYDKDF (reference sequence). CDR3 DNA: TGTGCCACCAGCAGAGTCGGAGGGGCGCGGACCACTGAAGCTTTCTTT. Protein sequence: CATSRVGGARTTEAFF. The full variable domain, with the rest looked up from reference TRBV15 and TRBJ1-1, is DAMVIQNPRYQVTQFGKPVTLSCSQTLNHNVMYWYQQKSSQAPKLLFHYYDKDFNNEADTPDNFQSRRPNTSFCFLDIRSPGLGDTAMYLCATSRVGGARTTEAFFGQGTRLTVV.

The chain is built from TRBV2 and TRBJ2-1; no definite D call. The CDR3 covers 12 residues. Germline CDR1 is SNHLY and CDR2 is FYNNEI. V was trimmed by 9 bases and J by 4 bases, leaving 10 bases between them. DNA for the CDR3: TGTGCCAGAGGCCCCGGGTACAATGAGCAGTTCTTC. Encoded protein: CARGPGYNEQFF.

This chain joins TRBV4-3 and TRBJ1-2; the D gene is possibly TRBD1 (6 bases). The CDR3 is made up of 15 amino acids. The germline CDR1 and CDR2 sequences are LGHNA and YSLEER. With 3 bases removed from V and 0 bases from J, the gap between germline ends came to 11 bases. CDR3 region: CASSHIGQSNYGYTF. DNA for the CDR3: TGCGCCAGCAGCCACATCGGACAGTCTAACTATGGCTACACCTTC.

The chain joins TRBV29-1 to TRBJ2-3; D unresolved. Germline V gene lookup returns CDR1 SQVTM and CDR2 ANQGSEA. This CDR3 is 10 amino acids long. Here the CDR3 DNA reads TGCCTCGTAGTGACAGATACGCAGTATTTT. This translates into CLVVTDTQYF.

This chain joins TRBV5-6 and TRBJ2-7; the match to TRBD2 covers 9 bases. The ends lost 4 bases at V and 4 bases at J; junction bases unmatched: 9. Germline V gene data show CDR1 as SGHDT and CDR2 as YYEEEE. CDR3 size: 15 residues. CDR3 sequence (DNA): TGTGCCAGCAGCCCGGCCGGACTAGCGTCGTACGAGCAGTACTTC. This translates into CASSPAGLASYEQYF.

This clone came up a few times. The chain couples TRBV30 to TRBJ2-3, with D possibly TRBD2 on 6 matching bases. This CDR3 comprises 16 residues. Germline CDR1 is GTSNPN and CDR2 is SVGIG (reference sequence). V was clipped by 2 bases and J by 1 base, with 16 bases between them. The CDR3 region has the DNA TGTGCCTGGAGTTCGAAGGTGGCTAGCGGCACAGATACGCAGTATTTT. It translates to CAWSSKVASGTDTQYF.

This rearrangement joins TRBV29-1 to TRBJ1-1; D call uncertain. V gave up 2 bases and J gave up 5 bases, with 9 bases separating them. Germline V gene data show CDR1 as SQVTM and CDR2 as ANQGSEA. This CDR3 has 12 residues. CDR3 amino acids: CSVELGRTEAFF. The DNA of the CDR3 is TGCAGCGTTGAATTAGGGCGAACTGAAGCTTTCTTT.

The chain carries TRBV5-6 and TRBJ2-3; the D gene could be TRBD1 or TRBD2 (5 bases each). CDR1 SGHDT and CDR2 YYEEEE come from the germline V gene. Trimming left V 3 bases short and J 5 bases short, with 16 bases between. The CDR3 spans 15 residues. CDR3 in amino acids: CASSYYGTGGDTQYF. The CDR3 DNA reads as TGTGCCAGCAGCTATTACGGGACCGGCGGAGATACGCAGTATTTT.

The rearrangement links TRBV27 to TRBJ1-6; 7 bases are shared with TRBD1. The junction had 18 bases not matched to a gene; V was cut back by 6 bases and J by 7 bases. The CDR3 has 18 amino acids. Germline CDR1 and CDR2: MNHEY and SMNVEV (reference sequence). The CDR3 protein is CASSLGGGVGGGNSPLHF. The CDR3, as DNA: TGTGCCAGCAGCCTCGGCGGGGGAGTAGGGGGCGGGAATTCACCCCTCCACTTT.

This clone was picked up many times. Other DNA variants within this sample encode the same CDR3. CDR3 in DNA: TGCAGCGTCGGACAGGGGCCCGAGACCCAGTACTTC. It is translated as CSVGQGPETQYF. The chain is built from TRBV29-1 and TRBJ2-5, with 9 bases lining up with TRBD1. This CDR3 is 12 amino acids long. The V and J ends lost 6 bases and 5 bases, in that order; junction bases with no gene match: 4. Looked up from germline, CDR1 is SQVTM and CDR2 is ANQGSEA.

V usage is TRBV14 and J usage is TRBJ2-7, with D unresolved. V was pared by 4 bases and J by 2 bases, with 12 bases between. Germline assignment: CDR1 SGHDN and CDR2 FVKESK. The CDR3 sequence is 14 residues long. The CDR3 region has the DNA TGTGCCAGCAGCCTAGGGCGGCATACCTACGAGCAGTACTTC. Translating it yields CASSLGRHTYEQYF.

This chain joins TRBV29-1 and TRBJ2-7; 7 bases align to TRBD1. Germline values: CDR1 SQVTM, CDR2 ANQGSEA. Losses at the gene ends were 4 bases for V and 0 bases for J; bases not matched to a gene: 9. The CDR3 extends over 15 amino acids. The chain's CDR3 is CSVADRDKFSYEQYF. Written as DNA, the CDR3 is TGCAGCGTTGCCGACAGGGACAAATTCTCCTACGAGCAGTACTTC.

The J gene is TRBJ2-5, the V gene TRBV5-1; tentative D call: TRBD1 (6 bases). Germline values: CDR1 SGHRS, CDR2 YFSETQ. The CDR3 runs 13 residues. V lost 4 bases to trimming and J lost 7 bases, with 14 bases between them. CDR3 nucleotides: TGCGCCAGCAGCACAAGGACAGAAGGGACCCAGTACTTC. Translated: CASSTRTEGTQYF.

The V call is TRBV5-1, the J call TRBJ1-1; possibly TRBD1 for D (5 bases). The CDR3 is 14 residues long. Trimming removed 0 bases at V and 6 bases at J, with 12 bases between. Germline V gene sequence: CDR1 SGHRS, CDR2 YFSETQ. CDR3 in amino acids: CASSLVGREAEAFF. For the CDR3, the DNA is TGCGCCAGCAGCTTGGTTGGCAGGGAGGCTGAAGCTTTCTTT.

CDR3 sequence (DNA): TGCAGCGTCCGGGGAGACAGGCTCGCTAACACCTTC. Protein product: CSVRGDRLANTF. This chain connects TRBV29-1 to TRBJ1-2, with a possible D match to TRBD1 (6 bases). This CDR3 has 12 residues. Trimming shortened V by 6 bases and J by 12 bases, and 20 bases separated the two germline ends. CDR1 and CDR2 from the germline V gene are SQVTM and ANQGSEA.

There are a few counts of this clone. The gene calls are TRBV30 and TRBJ1-1; D is uncertain. V shed 2 bases and J shed 7 bases, with 8 bases lying between them. The CDR3 is made up of 11 amino acids. Germline loops: CDR1 GTSNPN, CDR2 SVGIG (reference sequence). The DNA of the CDR3 is TGTGCCTGGAGTCTGACGGTTGAAGCTTTCTTT. Translation: CAWSLTVEAFF.

V usage is TRBV29-1 and J usage is TRBJ1-2; no clear D gene. The CDR3 contains 12 residues. Germline values: CDR1 SQVTM, CDR2 ANQGSEA. Trimming took off 7 bases at V and 4 bases at J, with 13 bases between the two ends. DNA for the CDR3: TGCAGCGGCCAGGACGCTTCCTATGGCTACACCTTC. Its protein product is CSGQDASYGYTF.

This clone was recorded once. The rearrangement links TRBV7-3 to TRBJ2-3, with D perhaps matching TRBD1 or TRBD2 (5 bases each). The V end was cut by 2 bases, the J end by 0 bases, with 15 bases between. The CDR3 loop spans 17 amino acids. Per germline, CDR1 SGHTA and CDR2 FQGTGA. This CDR3 reads CASSLGAGSPSTDTQYF. CDR3 sequence (DNA): TGTGCCAGCAGCTTAGGGGCAGGGAGCCCTAGCACAGATACGCAGTATTTT. Full variable domain (missing parts from reference TRBV7-3 and TRBJ2-3): GAGVSQTPSNKVTEKGKYVELRCDPISGHTALYWYRQSLGQGPEFLIYFQGTGAADDSGLPNDRFFAVRPEGSVSTLKIQRTERGDSAVYLCASSLGAGSPSTDTQYFGPGTRLTVL.

The chain links TRBV29-1 to TRBJ1-1; 10 nucleotides match TRBD1. The length of the CDR3 is 14 residues. Germline V gene data show CDR1 as SQVTM and CDR2 as ANQGSEA. J lost 5 bases, V lost 7 bases, and 10 bases had no gene match. CDR3 bases: TGCAGCGCCGTGGGACAGGGGTGGGATACTGAAGCTTTCTTT. Its protein is CSAVGQGWDTEAFF.

This chain joins TRBV30 and TRBJ2-1; D perhaps matches TRBD2 (6 bases). Germline values: CDR1 GTSNPN, CDR2 SVGIG (reference sequence). The CDR3 length is 12 residues. V dropped 7 bases and J dropped 4 bases, with 11 bases sitting between them. The CDR3 loop reads CAFGAGYNEQFF. CDR3 DNA: TGTGCCTTCGGGGCGGGGTACAATGAGCAGTTCTTC.